These 26 T cell receptor beta chains share one sample of origin, sequenced in a study of control samples from healthy donors and cancer patients. The table came from immunoSEQ multiplex PCR; TCRdb's copy has only in-frame clones and leaves some out. The table records about 170,000 clones, around 93% of them present only once. The specimen was blood. The source is a woman in her fifties or sixties in good health.

J is TRBJ1-5 and V is TRBV19, with D hard to call. Trimming took 1 base from V and 0 from J, leaving 7 bases between them. The CDR3 has 15 amino acids. Germline CDR1 and CDR2: LNHDA and SQIVND (reference sequence). The chain's CDR3 is CASSIGTASNQPQHF. CDR3 coding DNA: TGTGCCAGTAGTATAGGGACCGCTAGCAATCAGCCCCAGCATTTT.

The chain carries TRBV10-1 and TRBJ1-1, with a tentative D call TRBD1 (6 bases). Germline CDR1 and CDR2: WNHNN and SYGVQD (reference sequence). CDR3 size: 15 residues. Trimming took off 6 bases at V and 0 bases at J, with 14 bases between the two ends. CDR3 region: CASSPGTTVNTEAFF. CDR3 nucleotide sequence: TGCGCCAGCAGCCCCGGGACAACTGTGAACACTGAAGCTTTCTTT.

V usage is TRBV10-3 and J usage is TRBJ1-2; D is unclear. The germline CDR1 and CDR2 sequences are ENHRY and SYGVKD. Trimming removed 5 bases at V and 11 bases at J, with 21 bases between. This CDR3 comprises 14 residues. The CDR3 here is CAISPGPLREGYTF. The CDR3 region has the DNA TGTGCCATCAGTCCCGGACCGTTACGCGAAGGTTACACCTTC.

J is TRBJ2-5 and V is TRBV9; 7 nucleotides align to TRBD2. J was trimmed by 5 bases and V by 2 bases; bases with no gene match: 6. Germline V lookup: CDR1 SGDLS, CDR2 YYNGEE. This CDR3 is 14 amino acids long. As DNA, the CDR3 is TGTGCCAGCAGCGTTCTTGGGACTACGGAGACCCAGTACTTC. Its protein product is CASSVLGTTETQYF.

This chain links TRBV6-5 with TRBJ2-7, with 7 bases matching TRBD1. CDR1 is MNHEY, CDR2 SVGAGI, per germline. The V and J ends lost 10 bases and 2 bases, in that order; junction bases with no gene match: 5. The CDR3 totals 12 residues. As DNA, the CDR3 is TGTGCCATCCCGGGACAGACCTACGAGCAGTACTTC. Translation: CAIPGQTYEQYF.

The rearrangement links TRBV19 to TRBJ1-5; possibly TRBD1 for D (5 bases). V lost 4 bases and J 0 bases, leaving 13 bases between the germline ends. This CDR3 has 16 amino acids. Germline V gene sequence: CDR1 LNHDA, CDR2 SQIVND (reference sequence). This CDR3 is CASSKRGTDSNQPQHF. CDR3 in DNA: TGTGCCAGTAGTAAACGCGGGACGGATAGCAATCAGCCCCAGCATTTT.

This clone has just one count. This chain uses TRBV19 with TRBJ1-5; no firm D call. V gave up 0 bases and J gave up 1 base, with 7 bases separating them. The CDR3 has 15 residues. Germline loops: CDR1 LNHDA, CDR2 SQIVND (reference sequence). Here the CDR3 reads CASSIDLTSNQPQHF. The CDR3 nucleotides read TGTGCCAGTAGTATAGATCTGACCAGCAATCAGCCCCAGCATTTT.

This clone has more than one count but fewer than ten. This chain links TRBV7-9 with TRBJ1-1; no definite D call. Germline assignment: CDR1 SEHNR and CDR2 FQNEAQ (reference sequence). The CDR3 covers 15 residues. V was pared by 4 bases and J by 1 base, with 13 bases between. The CDR3 region has the DNA TGTGCCAGCAGCTACGATAGGGCGAGGAACACTGAAGCTTTCTTT. It encodes CASSYDRARNTEAFF.

The V and J genes are TRBV6-5 and TRBJ2-1, with D perhaps matching TRBD2 (5 bases). Germline CDR1 reads MNHEY; CDR2 reads SVGAGI. This CDR3 comprises 11 residues. V lost 8 bases and J 15 bases, leaving 17 bases between the germline ends. CDR3 region: CASWNLGSPFF. The CDR3 bases are TGTGCCAGCTGGAACTTAGGGAGTCCGTTCTTC.

The chain recombines TRBV2 with TRBJ1-5; D remains ambiguous. Per germline, CDR1 SNHLY and CDR2 FYNNEI. The CDR3 runs 14 residues. V lost 6 bases, J lost 2 bases, and 11 bases lay in between. The CDR3 DNA reads TGTGCCAGCAGGAAAGACCAGGGCAATCAGCCCCAGCATTTT. This gives the protein CASRKDQGNQPQHF.

V and J are TRBV7-9 and TRBJ1-2; D unresolved. Per the germline V gene, CDR1 is SEHNR and CDR2 is FQNEAQ (reference sequence). CDR3 size: 12 residues. The V end lost 5 bases, the J end lost 4 bases, and 8 bases lay between the germline ends. The chain's CDR3 is CASSQLAYGYTF. In DNA form, the CDR3 reads TGTGCCAGCAGCCAATTGGCCTATGGCTACACCTTC.

The V and J genes are TRBV25-1 and TRBJ2-7, with D maybe TRBD1 (5 bases). CDR1 is MGHDK, CDR2 SYGVNS, per germline. V lost 7 bases and J 4 bases, leaving 11 bases between the germline ends. The CDR3 covers 12 residues. CDR3 bases: TGTGCCAGCACTGTGGACAATTACGAGCAGTACTTC. It specifies CASTVDNYEQYF.

In its sample, this clone was seen once. The chain links TRBV3-1 (or the pseudogene TRBV3-2) to TRBJ2-7; possibly TRBD1 for D (5 bases). The ends were cut back, 2 bases at V and 10 bases at J, with 15 bases in the middle. The CDR3 is 13 residues long. The V gene's germline CDR1 is LGHDT and CDR2 YNNKEL (reference sequence). The CDR3, as DNA: TGTGCCAGCAGCCAAATCGTAGGGGTCGGACAGTACTTC. Residues: CASSQIVGVGQYF.

This clone appeared a single time. The genes are TRBV2 and TRBJ2-5; weak D call: TRBD1 (6 bases). With 6 bases removed from V and 1 base from J, the gap between germline ends came to 9 bases. Germline loops: CDR1 SNHLY, CDR2 FYNNEI. The CDR3 sequence is 13 residues long. The CDR3 reads CASRRDTQETQYF. DNA for the CDR3: TGTGCCAGCAGGAGGGACACCCAAGAGACCCAGTACTTC.

The rearrangement uses TRBV29-1 and TRBJ1-2, with 9 bases matching TRBD1. This CDR3 contains 13 residues. Germline loops: CDR1 SQVTM, CDR2 ANQGSEA. With V trimmed by 7 bases and J by 7 bases, 10 bases remained unmatched. The CDR3 sequence: CSASEGQGIGYTF. The CDR3 DNA reads TGCAGCGCCTCGGAGGGACAGGGCATTGGCTACACCTTC.

This chain uses TRBV29-1 with TRBJ1-2; unclear D gene. Per the germline V gene, CDR1 is SQVTM and CDR2 is ANQGSEA. V dropped 5 bases and J dropped 4 bases, with 14 bases sitting between them. The CDR3 is made up of 13 amino acids. This CDR3 is CSVNWQVSYGYTF. The CDR3 bases are TGCAGCGTTAACTGGCAGGTCAGCTATGGCTACACCTTC.

V usage is TRBV29-1 and J usage is TRBJ2-7, with D perhaps TRBD2 (6 bases). From germline, CDR1 is SQVTM and CDR2 ANQGSEA. The CDR3 totals 15 residues. Trimming removed 6 bases from V and 1 base from J, with 19 bases in between. CDR3 nucleotide sequence: TGCAGCGTCCTCGGGGGTAGACTCCCTTCCTACGAGCAGTACTTC. It is translated as CSVLGGRLPSYEQYF.

The chain couples TRBV11-3 to TRBJ1-5, with D perhaps TRBD1 (5 bases). Deletions cut 0 bases from V and 4 bases from J, with 13 bases between. The germline V gene encodes CDR1 SGHNT and CDR2 YENEEA. This CDR3 region has 16 residues. The chain's CDR3 is CASSLEPYGGNQPQHF. CDR3 DNA sequence: TGTGCCAGCAGCTTAGAGCCCTACGGGGGGAATCAGCCCCAGCATTTT.

The V and J genes are TRBV5-1 and TRBJ1-5, with D possibly matching TRBD1 (5 bases). Germline values: CDR1 SGHRS, CDR2 YFSETQ. Trimming left V 5 bases short and J 2 bases short, with 11 bases between. CDR3 size: 14 residues. CDR3 bases: TGCGCCAGCAGGCAGGACACCGGCAATCAGCCCCAGCATTTT. Its protein product is CASRQDTGNQPQHF. Combining the CDR3 with reference TRBV5-1 and TRBJ1-5 gives the whole variable domain KAGVTQTPRYLIKTRGQQVTLSCSPISGHRSVSWYQQTPGQGLQFLFEYFSETQRNKGNFPGRFSGRQFSNSRSEMNVSTLELGDSALYLCASRQDTGNQPQHFGDGTRLSIL.

The chain joins TRBV7-9 to TRBJ1-3, with 8 bases matching TRBD1. Germline lookup yields CDR1 SEHNR and CDR2 FQNEAQ (reference sequence). CDR3 length equals 15 residues. V shed 4 bases, J shed 4 bases, and the junction held 6 bases outside the gene matches. CDR3 bases: TGTGCCAGCAGCTCCCTGGGACAGGTCGGAAACACCATATATTTT. Its translation: CASSSLGQVGNTIYF.

The chain employs TRBV5-4 and TRBJ1-6, with 8 bases identical to TRBD1. Trimming cost V 0 bases and J 8 bases; bases outside gene matches: 4. Germline assignment: CDR1 SGHNT and CDR2 YYREEE (reference sequence). This CDR3 comprises 15 residues. The CDR3: CASSLAGTGHSPLHF. The CDR3 nucleotides read TGTGCCAGCAGCTTGGCTGGGACAGGTCATTCACCCCTCCACTTT.

V and J are TRBV4-1 and TRBJ2-5; 7 bases are shared with TRBD1. CDR3 length equals 17 residues. Trimming removed 4 bases from V and 1 base from J; junction bases left unmatched: 12. Germline values: CDR1 MGHRA, CDR2 YSYEKL. The CDR3 sequence is CASSLYPPGQTQETQYF. In DNA form, the CDR3 reads TGCGCCAGCAGCCTATACCCACCGGGACAGACCCAAGAGACCCAGTACTTC.

This clone was recorded only once. The chain employs TRBV6-5 and TRBJ2-2; D may correspond to TRBD1 or TRBD2 (6 bases each). This CDR3 is 14 amino acids long. Germline V lookup: CDR1 MNHEY, CDR2 SVGAGI. V dropped 8 bases and J dropped 3 bases, with 13 bases sitting between them. The CDR3 nucleotides are TGTGCCAGCCGGAGGGGGTGGGACACCGGGGAGCTGTTTTTT. Amino acids: CASRRGWDTGELFF.

V gene TRBV2 combines with J gene TRBJ1-5; possibly TRBD1 for D (6 bases). In germline, CDR1 is SNHLY, CDR2 FYNNEI. V was shortened by 3 bases and J by 6 bases, with 15 bases between the two germline ends. CDR3 size: 15 residues. CDR3 in DNA: TGTGCCAGCAGTGATTCAGGGGTAGTTAGTCAGCCCCAGCATTTT. This gives the protein CASSDSGVVSQPQHF.

The chain is built from TRBV14 and TRBJ1-2; TRBD1 is a possible D gene (6 bases). The V gene lost 2 bases and the J gene lost 7 bases, with 11 bases spanning the gap. The CDR3 covers 13 residues. Germline values: CDR1 SGHDN, CDR2 FVKESK. CDR3 in amino acids: CASSQQGISGYTF. DNA of the CDR3: TGTGCCAGCAGCCAACAGGGGATTAGTGGCTACACCTTC.

The chain combines TRBV7-9 with TRBJ1-5, with TRBD1 matching over 7 bases. Per the germline V gene, CDR1 is SEHNR and CDR2 is FQNEAQ (reference sequence). V lost 5 bases and J lost 5; bases outside the gene matches: 0. The CDR3 sequence is 12 residues long. For the CDR3, the DNA is TGTGCCAGCAGCCAGGGGGATCAGCCCCAGCATTTT. Protein product: CASSQGDQPQHF.